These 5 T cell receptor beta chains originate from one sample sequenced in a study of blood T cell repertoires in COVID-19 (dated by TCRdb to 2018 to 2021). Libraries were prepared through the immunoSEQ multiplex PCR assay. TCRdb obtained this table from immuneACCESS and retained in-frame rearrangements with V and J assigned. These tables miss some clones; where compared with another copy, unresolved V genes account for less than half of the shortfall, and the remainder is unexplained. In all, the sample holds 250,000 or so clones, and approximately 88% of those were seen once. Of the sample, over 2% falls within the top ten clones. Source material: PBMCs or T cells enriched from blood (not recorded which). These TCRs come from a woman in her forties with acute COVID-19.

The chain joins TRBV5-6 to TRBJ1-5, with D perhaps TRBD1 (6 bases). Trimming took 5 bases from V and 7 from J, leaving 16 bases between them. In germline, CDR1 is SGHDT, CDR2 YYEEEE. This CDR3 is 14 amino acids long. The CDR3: CASSFKGGNQPQHF. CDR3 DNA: TGTGCCAGCAGTTTCAAAGGGGGAAACCAGCCCCAGCATTTT. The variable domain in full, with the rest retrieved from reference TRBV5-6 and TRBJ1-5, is DAGVTQSPTHLIKTRGQQVTLRCSPKSGHDTVSWYQQALGQGPQFIFQYYEEEERQRGNFPDRFSGHQFPNYSSELNVNALLLGDSALYLCASSFKGGNQPQHFGDGTRLSIL.

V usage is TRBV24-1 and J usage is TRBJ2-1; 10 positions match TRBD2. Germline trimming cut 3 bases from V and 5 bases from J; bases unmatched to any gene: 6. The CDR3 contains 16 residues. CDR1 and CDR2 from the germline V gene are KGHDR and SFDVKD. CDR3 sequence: CATSDVVAGGNNEQFF. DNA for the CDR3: TGTGCCACCAGTGATGTGGTAGCGGGGGGCAACAATGAGCAGTTCTTC.

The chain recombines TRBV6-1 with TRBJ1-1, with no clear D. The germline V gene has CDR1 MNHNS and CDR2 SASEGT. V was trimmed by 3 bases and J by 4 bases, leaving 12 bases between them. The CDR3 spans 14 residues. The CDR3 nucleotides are TGTGCCAGCAGTGATCTTGAGGGCGGCACTGAAGCTTTCTTT. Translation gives CASSDLEGGTEAFF.

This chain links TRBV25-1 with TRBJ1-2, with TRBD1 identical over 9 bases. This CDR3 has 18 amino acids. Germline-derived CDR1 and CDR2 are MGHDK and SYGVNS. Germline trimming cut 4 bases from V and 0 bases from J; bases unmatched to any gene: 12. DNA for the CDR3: TGTGCCAGCAGTGGGAACACGAACAGGGGGCAAACTAACTATGGCTACACCTTC. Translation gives CASSGNTNRGQTNYGYTF.

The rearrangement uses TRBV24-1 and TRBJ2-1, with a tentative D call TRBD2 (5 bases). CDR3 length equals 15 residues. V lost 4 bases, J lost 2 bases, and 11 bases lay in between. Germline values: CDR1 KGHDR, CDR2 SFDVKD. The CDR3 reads CATSDPTGAYNEQFF. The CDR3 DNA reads TGTGCCACCAGTGACCCGACCGGGGCCTACAATGAGCAGTTCTTC.